This T cell receptor beta chain was sequenced for a study of response to subunit inactivated influenza vaccine. Study results and limitations: With each seasonal influenza vaccination, the authors suggested, few new T cells are recruited.

TCRdb re-derived calls from the RT-PCR reads in MiXCR, one entry per CDR3 protein. The table shows 550,000 to 800,000 distinct CDR3 sequences, with over 11% occurring only once. This clonotype appeared a single time. Its target is not known. One junction end disagrees with the germline gene, perhaps due to a read error. The germline V gene encodes CDR1 DFQATT and CDR2 SNEGSKA (reference sequence). This CDR3 region has 16 residues. The rearrangement links TRBV20-1 to TRBJ2-3, with D possibly matching TRBD2 (5 bases). The source was PBMCs from blood, collected 14 to 15 days before vaccination. The sequence was collected from a man over 45 who received an inactivated influenza vaccine. DNA for the CDR3: TGCTGTGCTAGAGATACGCCTAGCAGAATGTCAGATACGCAGTATTTT. Translating gives CCARDTPSRMSDTQYF.